The next 23 T cell receptor beta chains were all read from a single sample in a study of T cells after yellow fever vaccination. TCRdb ran MiXCR on the 5' RACE reads and lists one entry per CDR3 protein. The sample holds fewer than 350,000 distinct CDR3 sequences, around 4% seen once. The sequencing used PBMCs, collected on the day of the yellow fever booster vaccination. These receptors all stem from a young man who received the YFV17D yellow fever vaccine.

This clonotype was counted at least ten times. The chain combines TRBV18 with TRBJ2-7; D possibly corresponds to TRBD2 (6 bases). CDR1 is KGHSH and CDR2 is LQKENI in the germline V gene. The V and J ends lost 11 bases and 4 bases respectively, with 18 bases between them. This CDR3 contains 13 residues. As DNA, the CDR3 is TGTGCCGGCCAGGGAGGTACGGGATACGAGCAGTACTTC. This encodes CAGQGGTGYEQYF.

This clonotype has ten or more counts. The rearrangement uses TRBV7-2 and TRBJ2-1; a weak D match, TRBD1 (6 bases). Germline CDR1 reads SGHTA; CDR2 reads FQGNSA. Trimming took off 3 bases at V and 7 bases at J, with 13 bases between the two ends. This CDR3 contains 14 residues. CDR3 loop: CASSFGPTGNEQFF. Written as DNA, the CDR3 is TGTGCCAGCAGCTTCGGGCCCACAGGGAATGAGCAGTTCTTC.

This clonotype came up a few times. The chain uses TRBV7-6 and TRBJ1-5; no reliable D call. V shed 1 base and J shed 0 bases, with 10 bases lying between them. The germline V gene has CDR1 SGHVS and CDR2 FNYEAQ. The CDR3 extends over 16 amino acids. CDR3 in amino acids: CASSLGPADSNQPQHF. CDR3 in DNA: TGTGCCAGCAGCTTAGGCCCGGCCGATAGCAATCAGCCCCAGCATTTT. The full variable domain, its missing parts supplied by reference TRBV7-6 and TRBJ1-5, is GAGVSQSPRYKVTKRGQDVALRCDPISGHVSLYWYRQALGQGPEFLTYFNYEAQQDKSGLPNDRFSAERPEGSISTLTIQRTEQRDSAMYRCASSLGPADSNQPQHFGDGTRLSIL.

This clonotype was found a few times. The J gene is TRBJ1-6, the V gene TRBV4-3, with D maybe TRBD1 (5 bases). The germline V gene has CDR1 LGHNA and CDR2 YSLEER. V was pared by 3 bases and J by 7 bases, with 13 bases between. The CDR3 spans 15 residues. This CDR3 is CASSHRLAGNSPLHF. CDR3 DNA sequence: TGCGCCAGCAGCCATAGATTGGCAGGGAATTCACCCCTCCACTTT.

This clonotype came up many times. The V and J genes are TRBV20-1 and TRBJ2-2; 11 bases align to TRBD1. The CDR3 has 16 amino acids. The V segment lost 2 bases and the J segment 3 bases; nucleotides outside the gene matches: 5. Germline V CDR1 and CDR2: DFQATT, SNEGSKA (reference sequence). Here the CDR3 DNA reads TGCAGTGCTAGATTGGGACAGGGGGGATACACCGGGGAGCTGTTTTTT. This sequence encodes CSARLGQGGYTGELFF.

The chain uses TRBV6-2 or TRBV6-3 and TRBJ2-1; either TRBD1 or TRBD2 may fit D (5 bases each). Germline CDR1 MNHEY, CDR2 SVGEGT. Trimming cost V 2 bases and J 6 bases, with 11 bases left between them. The CDR3 has 14 residues. The CDR3 nucleotides read TGTGCCAGCAGTTACCCTCGGGGCGTCAATGAGCAGTTCTTC. Its protein product is CASSYPRGVNEQFF.

In DNA form, the CDR3 reads TGTGCCAGCAGCCCCCGGGACAGGGCCGGTGGCTACACCTTC. Encoded protein: CASSPRDRAGGYTF. The chain joins TRBV14 to TRBJ1-2, with 9 positions matching TRBD1. The CDR3 runs 14 residues. Germline lookup yields CDR1 SGHDN and CDR2 FVKESK. V gave up 4 bases and J gave up 7 bases; unmatched junction bases: 7.

This clonotype was found many times. The rearrangement uses TRBV15 and TRBJ1-5, with unresolved D. V was trimmed by 3 bases and J by 6 bases, leaving 15 bases between them. Per the germline V gene, CDR1 is LNHNV and CDR2 is YYDKDF (reference sequence). This CDR3 is 15 amino acids long. The CDR3 bases are TGTGCCACCAGCAGTTTTAGGGAAGGAAGTCAGCCCCAGCATTTT. Encoded protein: CATSSFREGSQPQHF.

This clonotype is a singleton in its sample. V and J are TRBV4-3 and TRBJ2-1, with 7 nucleotides matching TRBD1. J gave up 7 bases and V 4 bases, and 7 bases lay outside the gene matches. Germline CDR1 LGHNA, CDR2 YSLEER. The CDR3 is 14 amino acids. The CDR3, as DNA: TGCGCCAGCAGCCCAAGGGACAGTTGGAATGAGCAGTTCTTC. It yields the protein CASSPRDSWNEQFF.

The V and J genes are TRBV14 and TRBJ1-1; D may be TRBD1 (6 bases). Germline V gene lookup returns CDR1 SGHDN and CDR2 FVKESK. Trimming shortened V by 0 bases and J by 4 bases, and 15 bases separated the two germline ends. The CDR3 totals 16 residues. Written as DNA, the CDR3 is TGTGCCAGCAGCCAAGACCTTGGCAGGGGAGCCACTGAAGCTTTCTTT. It is translated as CASSQDLGRGATEAFF.

This clonotype showed up just a few times. The rearrangement links TRBV7-8 to TRBJ2-7; no clear D. From germline, CDR1 is SGHVS and CDR2 FQNEAQ. The CDR3 sequence is 15 residues long. The V and J ends lost 0 bases and 1 base respectively, with 10 bases between them. CDR3 sequence: CASSLASVLSYEQYF. As DNA, the CDR3 is TGTGCCAGCAGCTTAGCCTCGGTTCTGTCCTACGAGCAGTACTTC.

This clonotype showed up many times. V is TRBV5-4 and J is TRBJ1-1; D gene ambiguous. V was cut by 4 bases and J by 1 base, with 17 bases left in between. From germline, CDR1 is SGHNT and CDR2 YYREEE (reference sequence). The CDR3 totals 16 residues. CDR3 sequence: CASSAPLQQRNTEAFF. The CDR3 bases are TGTGCCAGCAGCGCTCCTCTACAGCAACGGAACACTGAAGCTTTCTTT.

This clonotype appeared many times. This rearrangement joins TRBV4-3 to TRBJ2-5, with D tentatively TRBD1 or TRBD2 (5 bases each). Germline V gene data show CDR1 as LGHNA and CDR2 as YSLEER. Trimming shortened V by 2 bases and J by 3 bases, and 16 bases separated the two germline ends. The CDR3 contains 16 residues. CDR3 residues: CASSQTPGTAEETQYF. CDR3 bases: TGCGCCAGCAGCCAAACCCCGGGGACGGCGGAAGAGACCCAGTACTTC.

The rearrangement uses TRBV7-2 and TRBJ1-2; weak D call: TRBD1 (6 bases). The CDR3 is 13 residues long. V was clipped by 4 bases and J by 6 bases, with 12 bases between them. Germline V CDR1 and CDR2: SGHTA, FQGNSA. CDR3 nucleotides: TGTGCCAGCAGCTGGAAGGCAGGGGATGGCTACACCTTC. It codes for CASSWKAGDGYTF.

This chain connects TRBV9 to TRBJ2-5; maybe TRBD2 (5 bases). The germline gives CDR1 SGDLS, CDR2 YYNGEE. The germline V and J ends were trimmed by 0 bases and 3 bases, with 24 bases remaining between them. This CDR3 comprises 19 residues. CDR3 bases: TGTGCCAGCAGCGTAGGATTTTTTCTCCCCCACCTCGGGGAAGAGACCCAGTACTTC. It is translated as CASSVGFFLPHLGEETQYF. The full variable domain, its missing parts supplied by reference TRBV9 and TRBJ2-5, is DSGVTQTPKHLITATGQRVTLRCSPRSGDLSVYWYQQSLDQGLQFLIQYYNGEERAKGNILERFSAQQFPDLHSELNLSSLELGDSALYFCASSVGFFLPHLGEETQYFGPGTRLLVL.

This CDR3 is CSPSSTGTGGPGSGANVLTF. The CDR3, as DNA: TGCAGCCCTTCATCAACCGGGACAGGGGGTCCGGGCTCTGGGGCCAACGTCCTGACTTTC. This chain connects TRBV20-1 to TRBJ2-6; 11 bases match TRBD1. Germline V gives CDR1 DFQATT, CDR2 SNEGSKA (reference sequence). CDR3 length: 20 residues.

This clonotype was seen many times. The V call is TRBV5-5, the J call TRBJ2-3, with 9 bases matching TRBD1. The CDR3 contains 14 residues. Germline V gives CDR1 SGHKS, CDR2 YYEKEE (reference sequence). J gave up 5 bases and V 6 bases, and 7 bases lay outside the gene matches. CDR3 amino acids: CASKRGQGLDTQYF. Written as DNA, the CDR3 is TGTGCCAGCAAGAGGGGACAGGGTTTAGATACGCAGTATTTT.

There are a few counts of this clonotype. The chain couples TRBV5-6 to TRBJ2-5; D could derive from TRBD1 or TRBD2 (5 bases each). Germline V gene sequence: CDR1 SGHDT, CDR2 YYEEEE. V was pared by 4 bases and J by 4 bases, with 11 bases between. CDR3 size: 13 residues. In DNA, the CDR3 is TGTGCCAGCAGCGTACGGGGCCGAGAGACCCAGTACTTC. Translated, it gives CASSVRGRETQYF.

This clonotype was found many times. CDR3 sequence: CASSSHLAGVGNEQFF. In DNA form, the CDR3 reads TGTGCCAGCAGTTCCCACCTAGCGGGGGTCGGGAATGAGCAGTTCTTC. The V and J genes are TRBV6-5 and TRBJ2-1; TRBD2 aligns across 10 bases. V lost 4 bases, J lost 7 bases, and 10 bases stayed unmatched. The CDR3 consists of 16 residues. CDR1 is MNHEY and CDR2 is SVGAGI in the germline V gene.

The CDR3, as DNA: TGTGCCAGCAGTCACACGGGACAGGGGGACACTGAAGCTTTCTTT. Translation: CASSHTGQGDTEAFF. The chain is built from TRBV28 and TRBJ1-1, with 11 bases that match TRBD1. The CDR3 sequence is 15 residues long. CDR1 and CDR2 (germline): MDHEN, SYDVKM. V dropped 5 bases and J dropped 3; count of bases not matched to a gene: 5.

The gene calls are TRBV6-1 and TRBJ2-4, with a weak D call TRBD2 (6 bases). Germline V gene lookup returns CDR1 MNHNS and CDR2 SASEGT. V shed 2 bases and J shed 15 bases, with 11 bases lying between them. The CDR3 totals 11 residues. This chain's CDR3 is CASSERGRGYF. The CDR3 coding sequence is TGTGCCAGCAGTGAACGAGGGCGGGGGTACTTC.

The genes are TRBV5-1 and TRBJ1-4; D uncertain. In germline, CDR1 is SGHRS, CDR2 YFSETQ. The CDR3 has 15 residues. Trimming removed 0 bases at V and 4 bases at J, with 10 bases between. CDR3 DNA: TGCGCCAGCAGCTTGGGTCCGGCGGATAATGAAAAACTGTTTTTT. Amino acid sequence: CASSLGPADNEKLFF.

This clonotype was counted at least ten times. The chain carries TRBV16 and TRBJ1-3; D is ambiguous. Trimming took off 0 bases at V and 0 bases at J, with 6 bases between the two ends. The CDR3 extends over 15 amino acids. CDR1 and CDR2 (germline): KGHSY, FQNENV. The CDR3 bases are TGTGCCAGCAGCCAATCCAGGCCCTCTGGAAACACCATATATTTT. It translates to CASSQSRPSGNTIYF.